These 18 T cell receptor beta chains came from one sample sequenced in a study of blood T cell repertoires in COVID-19. Measured with immunoSEQ multiplex PCR; TCRdb has only the in-frame clones, and not every one. The data show 200,000 to 300,000 clones, around 82% seen once. The material sequenced was peripheral blood. Every receptor here comes from a woman aged 65 to 85 with acute or convalescent COVID-19.

This clone was found once. This chain connects TRBV20-1 to TRBJ1-2; no clear D. V gave up 5 bases and J gave up 2 bases, with 6 bases separating them. The CDR3 length is 11 residues. Germline V gene data show CDR1 as DFQATT and CDR2 as SNEGSKA (reference sequence). CDR3 residues: CSAFLNYGYTF. Written as DNA, the CDR3 is TGCAGTGCTTTCCTGAACTATGGCTACACCTTC.

V usage is TRBV7-9 and J usage is TRBJ2-7, with 8 bases lining up with TRBD2. Germline V CDR1 and CDR2: SEHNR, FQNEAQ (reference sequence). CDR3 length equals 13 residues. The V gene end was trimmed by 3 bases and the J gene end by 5 bases; junction bases not matched to a gene: 3. The CDR3 region is CASSFTSGDEQYF. In nucleotides, the CDR3 is TGTGCCAGCAGCTTCACTAGCGGCGACGAGCAGTACTTC. The full variable domain, completed using reference TRBV7-9 and TRBJ2-7, is DTGVSQNPRHKITKRGQNVTFRCDPISEHNRLYWYRQTLGQGPEFLTYFQNEAQLEKSRLLSDRFSAERPKGSFSTLEIQRTEQGDSAMYLCASSFTSGDEQYFGPGTRLTVT.

The chain couples TRBV14 to TRBJ1-1, with D hard to call. The CDR3 contains 13 residues. Trimming shortened V by 1 base and J by 4 bases, and 7 bases separated the two germline ends. Germline lookup yields CDR1 SGHDN and CDR2 FVKESK. CDR3: CASSQVALTEAFF. CDR3 coding DNA: TGTGCCAGCAGCCAAGTAGCCCTCACTGAAGCTTTCTTT.

The chain couples TRBV12-3 or TRBV12-4 to TRBJ2-1; 9 nucleotides align to TRBD1. J gave up 15 bases and V 3 bases, and 6 bases lay outside the gene matches. This CDR3 is 12 amino acids long. The CDR3 protein is CASSFPGTGPFF. CDR3 DNA sequence: TGTGCCAGCAGTTTCCCCGGGACAGGGCCGTTCTTC.

The chain combines TRBV2 with TRBJ1-6; tentatively, D is TRBD1 (6 bases). The germline gives CDR1 SNHLY, CDR2 FYNNEI. The CDR3 is made up of 12 amino acids. Between the trimmed V and J ends, which lost 6 bases and 9 bases, there was a span of 9 bases. The CDR3 region is CASRQGSSPLHF. In DNA, the CDR3 is TGTGCCAGCAGGCAGGGGTCTTCACCCCTCCACTTT.

This chain joins TRBV4-2 and TRBJ2-2; D remains unclear. CDR1 and CDR2 from the germline V gene are LGHNA and YNFKEQ. This CDR3 is built from 14 residues. V was shortened by 4 bases and J by 1 base, with 7 bases between the two germline ends. The CDR3 sequence is CASSLRQNTGELFF. The CDR3 DNA reads TGTGCCAGCAGCCTCAGACAGAACACCGGGGAGCTGTTTTTT.

V usage is TRBV10-3 and J usage is TRBJ1-5; D uncertain. V was clipped by 3 bases and J by 1 base, with 7 bases between them. Germline lookup yields CDR1 ENHRY and CDR2 SYGVKD. The CDR3 contains 14 residues. Written as DNA, the CDR3 is TGTGCCATCAGTGACGGGAGGAGCAATCAGCCCCAGCATTTT. The encoded protein is CAISDGRSNQPQHF.

The chain combines TRBV5-6 with TRBJ2-1; the D is unclear. Per germline, CDR1 SGHDT and CDR2 YYEEEE. CDR3 size: 16 residues. V shed 1 base and J shed 4 bases, with 15 bases lying between them. The CDR3 sequence is CASSLLAPRSYNEQFF. DNA of the CDR3: TGTGCCAGCAGCTTGTTAGCACCACGATCTTACAATGAGCAGTTCTTC.

J is TRBJ1-1 and V is TRBV15; D possibly corresponds to TRBD1 (5 bases). With 1 base removed from V and 0 bases from J, the gap between germline ends came to 6 bases. This CDR3 region has 14 residues. Germline V gene data show CDR1 as LNHNV and CDR2 as YYDKDF (reference sequence). In nucleotides, the CDR3 is TGTGCCACCAGCAGAGGACAGTTGAACACTGAAGCTTTCTTT. This encodes CATSRGQLNTEAFF.

J is TRBJ2-7 and V is TRBV27; D is perhaps TRBD2 (6 bases). This CDR3 is built from 15 residues. CDR1 MNHEY and CDR2 SMNVEV come from the germline V gene (reference sequence). Between the trimmed V and J ends, which lost 4 bases and 6 bases, there was a span of 19 bases. CDR3 sequence: CASSSDPGLASEQYF. The DNA of the CDR3 is TGTGCCAGCAGTTCAGATCCGGGACTCGCATCCGAGCAGTACTTC.

V usage is TRBV15 and J usage is TRBJ1-6, with TRBD1 as a possible D gene (5 bases). V lost 5 bases to trimming and J lost 9 bases, with 17 bases between them. The CDR3 has 15 residues. From germline, CDR1 is LNHNV and CDR2 YYDKDF (reference sequence). The DNA for the CDR3 is TGTGCCACCAGCGGGTCCAGGGTGCGTGGTTCACCCCTCCACTTT. Residues: CATSGSRVRGSPLHF.

The chain carries TRBV7-2 and TRBJ1-1, with 9 bases that match TRBD1. The germline CDR1 and CDR2 sequences are SGHTA and FQGNSA. The CDR3 is 15 amino acids. After removal of 5 bases from V and 5 bases from J, the junction contained 9 bases not matched to a gene. Written as DNA, the CDR3 is TGTGCCAGCAGCCCGGGGACAGGGATGAGGACTGAAGCTTTCTTT. Residues: CASSPGTGMRTEAFF.

This clone was detected only a few times. CDR3 coding DNA: TGTGCCAGCAGGAGAGGGGGCGCCTTCTTACGGATGGTAGGCACTGAAGCTTTCTTT. This sequence encodes CASRRGGAFLRMVGTEAFF. V gene TRBV2 combines with J gene TRBJ1-1; 7 positions match TRBD1. The V and J ends lost 6 bases and 4 bases, in that order; junction bases with no gene match: 23. The CDR3 contains 19 residues. CDR1 and CDR2 from the germline V gene are SNHLY and FYNNEI.

The rearrangement links TRBV6-5 to TRBJ1-2; tentatively, D is TRBD1 (5 bases). V shed 5 bases and J shed 4 bases, with 14 bases lying between them. The CDR3 length is 14 residues. Germline CDR1 reads MNHEY; CDR2 reads SVGAGI. This chain's CDR3 is CASSTLGGTYGYTF. The CDR3 DNA sequence: TGTGCCAGCAGTACCCTCGGCGGGACCTATGGCTACACCTTC.

V usage is TRBV19 and J usage is TRBJ1-3, with D hard to call. This CDR3 has 14 amino acids. Deletions cut 9 bases from V and 0 bases from J, with 12 bases between. Germline CDR1 and CDR2: LNHDA and SQIVND (reference sequence). DNA of the CDR3: TGTGCCAGCGATCGTGGTAGCTCTGGAAACACCATATATTTT. Protein sequence: CASDRGSSGNTIYF.

This chain joins TRBV10-2 and TRBJ1-2, with 7 bases fitting TRBD1. V was clipped by 4 bases and J by 0 bases; unmatched bases: 5. The CDR3 contains 15 residues. The germline V gene encodes CDR1 WSHSY and CDR2 SAAADI. CDR3 sequence (DNA): TGCGCCAGCAGTGGACAGGGTAGTGCTAACTATGGCTACACCTTC. Its translation is CASSGQGSANYGYTF.

CDR3 region: CASRPHRDGDGYTF. CDR3 DNA: TGTGCCAGCAGACCACACAGGGATGGAGATGGCTACACCTTC. The J gene is TRBJ1-2, the V gene TRBV3-1 (or the pseudogene TRBV3-2); a weak D match, TRBD1 (6 bases). Trimming stripped 6 bases from V and 6 bases from J, with 17 bases between. Germline lookup yields CDR1 LGHDT and CDR2 YNNKEL (reference sequence). CDR3 length: 14 amino acids.

The chain joins TRBV4-3 to TRBJ1-6, with a tentative D call TRBD1 (5 bases). This CDR3 comprises 15 residues. Germline assignment: CDR1 LGHNA and CDR2 YSLEER. V lost 0 bases and J lost 8, with 11 bases in between. CDR3: CASSQEWAGYSPLHF. The CDR3 DNA reads as TGCGCCAGCAGCCAAGAATGGGCAGGGTATTCACCCCTCCACTTT.